Listed below are T cell receptor beta chains from one sample, sequenced in a study of cytomegalovirus exposure and HLA in healthy donors. Libraries were prepared by immunoSEQ multiplex PCR; TCRdb keeps only in-frame clonotypes and omits some of them. The table lists around 150,000 clones, approximately 77% of them singletons, with roughly 1.4% in the top ten. The sample was PBMCs. The receptors derive from a man between 18 and 35 years old in good health and CMV-seronegative. The CDR3 runs from the conserved cysteine through the conserved F or W. The order of the fields is D gene, V gene, J gene, CDR3 length, clone size, CDR3 DNA, CDR3 protein. The D gene is left open where the match is weak. Size values are once, few and many counts, or a class for expanded clones, and some rows have none.

D gene: TRBD2
V gene: TRBV30
J gene: TRBJ2-7
CDR3 length: 17
clone size: NA
CDR3 DNA: TGTGCCTGGAGTGTAATGGGACTAGCGTCGCGCTCCTACGAGCAGTACTTC
CDR3 protein: CAWSVMGLASRSYEQYF

D gene: NA
V gene: TRBV7-2
J gene: TRBJ2-7
CDR3 length: 15
clone size: NA
CDR3 DNA: TGTGCCAGCAGCAGAGGAGGGACAGAGTCCTACGAGCAGTACTTC
CDR3 protein: CASSRGGTESYEQYF

D gene: TRBD2
V gene: TRBV11-2
J gene: TRBJ2-6
CDR3 length: 17
clone size: NA
CDR3 DNA: TGTGCCAGCAGCTTGGCGGGAGGGCTCCCTGGGGCCAACGTCCTGACTTTC
CDR3 protein: CASSLAGGLPGANVLTF

D gene: NA
V gene: TRBV10-1
J gene: TRBJ2-2
CDR3 length: 14
clone size: NA
CDR3 DNA: TGCGCCAGCAGTGAGTCGGGAGTTATCGGGGAGCTGTTTTTT
CDR3 protein: CASSESGVIGELFF

D gene: TRBD2
V gene: TRBV27
J gene: TRBJ2-3
CDR3 length: 15
clone size: NA
CDR3 DNA: TGTGCCAGCAGTTTATGGGCTAGCGGGAGGGATACGCAGTATTTT
CDR3 protein: CASSLWASGRDTQYF

D gene: TRBD1
V gene: TRBV7-8
J gene: TRBJ1-1
CDR3 length: 15
clone size: NA
CDR3 DNA: TGTGCCAGCACCCTCGGACAGGGGCCGAACACTGAAGCTTTCTTT
CDR3 protein: CASTLGQGPNTEAFF

D gene: TRBD2
V gene: TRBV27
J gene: TRBJ2-7
CDR3 length: 14
clone size: NA
CDR3 DNA: TGTGCCTCGGGGCTAGCGGGAGAGTCCTACGAGCAGTACTTC
CDR3 protein: CASGLAGESYEQYF

D gene: NA
V gene: TRBV27
J gene: TRBJ1-1
CDR3 length: 12
clone size: NA
CDR3 DNA: TGTGCCAGCAGTTTGTTTGGCGGGAAAGCTTTCTTT
CDR3 protein: CASSLFGGKAFF

D gene: NA
V gene: TRBV6-1
J gene: TRBJ2-7
CDR3 length: 15
clone size: few
CDR3 DNA: TGTGCCAGCAGTGAACTTCGGCAGGGTTCCTACGAGCAGTACTTC
CDR3 protein: CASSELRQGSYEQYF

D gene: NA
V gene: TRBV2
J gene: TRBJ1-2
CDR3 length: 13
clone size: NA
CDR3 DNA: TGTGCCAGCAGTGAATCCGGGTTGGGTGGCTACACCTTC
CDR3 protein: CASSESGLGGYTF

D gene: NA
V gene: TRBV11-2
J gene: TRBJ2-5
CDR3 length: 12
clone size: NA
CDR3 DNA: TGTGCCAGCAGATCTGGCCCAGAGACCCAGTACTTC
CDR3 protein: CASRSGPETQYF

D gene: TRBD2
V gene: TRBV9
J gene: TRBJ2-7
CDR3 length: 14
clone size: NA
CDR3 DNA: TGTGCCAGCAGCCCCCCCGGGAGGGGCTACGAGCAGTACTTC
CDR3 protein: CASSPPGRGYEQYF

D gene: TRBD1
V gene: TRBV11-3
J gene: TRBJ2-2
CDR3 length: 14
clone size: NA
CDR3 DNA: TGTGCCAGCAGCACGACAGGGGGTACCGGGGAGCTGTTTTTT
CDR3 protein: CASSTTGGTGELFF

D gene: TRBD2
V gene: TRBV9
J gene: TRBJ2-3
CDR3 length: 17
clone size: once
CDR3 DNA: TGTGCCAGCAGCGTAGCCGCACTAGCGGGGCCCACAGATACGCAGTATTTT
CDR3 protein: CASSVAALAGPTDTQYF

D gene: TRBD1
V gene: TRBV28
J gene: TRBJ2-7
CDR3 length: 14
clone size: NA
CDR3 DNA: TGTGCCAGCAGACCTCCGGGACAGACCTACGAGCAGTACTTC
CDR3 protein: CASRPPGQTYEQYF

D gene: NA
V gene: TRBV18
J gene: TRBJ1-4
CDR3 length: 13
clone size: NA
CDR3 DNA: TGTGCCAGCTCAGTGAATGTGCGTGAAAAACTGTTTTTT
CDR3 protein: CASSVNVREKLFF

D gene: NA
V gene: TRBV5-1
J gene: TRBJ1-3
CDR3 length: 14
clone size: NA
CDR3 DNA: TGCGCCAGCAGCCTCGGACTCTCTGGAAACACCATATATTTT
CDR3 protein: CASSLGLSGNTIYF

D gene: NA
V gene: TRBV27
J gene: TRBJ2-3
CDR3 length: 14
clone size: NA
CDR3 DNA: TGTGCCAGCAGGCCTTCGGGAAGGGCAGATACGCAGTATTTT
CDR3 protein: CASRPSGRADTQYF

D gene: NA
V gene: TRBV2
J gene: TRBJ2-3
CDR3 length: 11
clone size: few
CDR3 DNA: TGTGCCAGCAGCTACACAGATACGCAGTATTTT
CDR3 protein: CASSYTDTQYF

D gene: TRBD2
V gene: TRBV2
J gene: TRBJ2-3
CDR3 length: 13
clone size: NA
CDR3 DNA: TGTGCCAGCCGGACTAGCGGCACAGATACGCAGTATTTT
CDR3 protein: CASRTSGTDTQYF

D gene: NA
V gene: TRBV19
J gene: TRBJ1-5
CDR3 length: 15
clone size: once
CDR3 DNA: TGTGCCAGCCGTAGGTTGGACAATAGCAATCAGCCCCAGCATTTT
CDR3 protein: CASRRLDNSNQPQHF

D gene: TRBD2
V gene: TRBV7-2
J gene: TRBJ2-4
CDR3 length: 18
clone size: NA
CDR3 DNA: TGTGCCAGCAGCTTAGGTCTGGGACTAGCGGACGGCAAAAACATTCAGTACTTC
CDR3 protein: CASSLGLGLADGKNIQYF

D gene: NA
V gene: TRBV6-6
J gene: TRBJ1-2
CDR3 length: 13
clone size: once
CDR3 DNA: TGTGCCAGCAGTCCGGACAGAAACTATGGCTACACCTTC
CDR3 protein: CASSPDRNYGYTF

D gene: NA
V gene: TRBV11-2
J gene: TRBJ2-7
CDR3 length: 13
clone size: NA
CDR3 DNA: TGTGCCAGCAGCCCCAGGGAATCGGGCGAGCAGTACTTC
CDR3 protein: CASSPRESGEQYF

D gene: NA
V gene: TRBV5-1
J gene: TRBJ2-3
CDR3 length: 14
clone size: NA
CDR3 DNA: TGCGCCAGCAGCTTGGCACAGTCCGGAGATACGCAGTATTTT
CDR3 protein: CASSLAQSGDTQYF

D gene: NA
V gene: TRBV6-1
J gene: TRBJ1-2
CDR3 length: 15
clone size: few
CDR3 DNA: TGTGCCAGCAGCACCCGGACAGTCACTAACTATGGCTACACCTTC
CDR3 protein: CASSTRTVTNYGYTF